This TCR beta chain is from a study of cytomegalovirus exposure and HLA in healthy donors. Study-level results: Rare TCR sequences dominated, though some public TCRs recurred in many donors. Confirmation in vitro established that a few CMV-associated chains were specific for CMV antigens.

To note about this clone: Antigen: not known.

Germline V gene data show CDR1 as SGDLS and CDR2 as YYNGEE. This CDR3 is 15 amino acids long. Trimming cost V 4 bases and J 8 bases; bases outside gene matches: 11. Using immunoSEQ multiplex PCR, the repertoire was profiled, and TCRdb retains in-frame clones only, with some absent. The sample consists of 200,000 or so clones, approximately 82% of them appearing once. This TCR was sampled from a woman aged 25 to 39 in good health and CMV-seropositive. This chain uses TRBV9 with TRBJ1-2; 10 positions match TRBD1. Sequencing was performed on PBMCs. CDR3: CASSTETGTGDGYTF. The CDR3 nucleotides are TGTGCCAGCAGCACTGAGACCGGGACAGGGGACGGCTACACCTTC.